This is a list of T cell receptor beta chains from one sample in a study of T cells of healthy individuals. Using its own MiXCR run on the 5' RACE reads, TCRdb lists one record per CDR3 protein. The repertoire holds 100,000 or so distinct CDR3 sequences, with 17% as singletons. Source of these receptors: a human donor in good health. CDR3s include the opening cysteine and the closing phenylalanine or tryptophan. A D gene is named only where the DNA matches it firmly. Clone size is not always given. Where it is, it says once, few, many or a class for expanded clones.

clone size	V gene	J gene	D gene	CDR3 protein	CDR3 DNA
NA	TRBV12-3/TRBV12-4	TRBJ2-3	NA	CASSGIQGDTQYF	TGTGCCAGCAGCGGGATTCAGGGGGATACGCAGTATTTT
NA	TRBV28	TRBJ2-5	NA	CVSSPGQWTQYF	TGTGTCAGCAGCCCCGGGCAATGGACCCAGTACTTC
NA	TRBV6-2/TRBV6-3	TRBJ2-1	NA	CASSGAIEQFF	TGTGCCAGCAGTGGAGCTATTGAGCAGTTCTTC
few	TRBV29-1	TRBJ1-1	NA	CSVGSSTEAFF	TGCAGCGTTGGGAGCAGCACTGAAGCTTTCTTT
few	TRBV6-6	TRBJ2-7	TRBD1	CASRTTWTGGNEQYF	TGTGCCAGCAGAACCACCTGGACAGGGGGCAACGAGCAGTACTTC
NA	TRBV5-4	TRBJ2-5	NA	CASSLGAGTETQYF	TGTGCCAGCAGCTTGGGGGCAGGCACCGAGACCCAGTACTTC
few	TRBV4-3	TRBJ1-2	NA	CASSQDLASHYGYTF	TGCGCCAGCAGCCAAGATTTGGCCAGCCACTATGGCTACACCTTC
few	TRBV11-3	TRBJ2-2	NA	CASSPRNPSELFF	TGTGCCAGCAGCCCCCGTAATCCGTCGGAGCTGTTTTTT
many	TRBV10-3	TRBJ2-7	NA	CAISEPSQNYEQYF	TGTGCCATCAGTGAGCCGTCACAGAACTACGAGCAGTACTTC
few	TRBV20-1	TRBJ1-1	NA	CSGMRGRETEAFF	TGCAGTGGCATGCGGGGTAGAGAGACTGAAGCTTTCTTT
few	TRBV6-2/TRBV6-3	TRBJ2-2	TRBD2	CASSYDGNRLAGYTGELFF	TGTGCCAGCAGTTACGATGGGAATCGACTAGCGGGTTACACCGGGGAGCTGTTTTTT
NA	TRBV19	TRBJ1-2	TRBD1	CASSIDNTGDYGYTF	TGTGCCAGTAGTATAGACAACACAGGGGACTATGGCTACACCTTC
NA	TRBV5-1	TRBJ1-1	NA	CASSLGVVGTEAFF	TGCGCCAGCAGCTTGGGGGTCGTCGGCACTGAAGCTTTCTTT
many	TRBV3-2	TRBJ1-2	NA	CASSQPTGAGYGYTF	TGTGCCAGCAGCCAACCGACAGGGGCCGGCTATGGCTACACCTTC
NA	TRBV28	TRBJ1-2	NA	CASSFSAYGYTF	TGTGCCAGCAGTTTCTCAGCCTATGGCTACACCTTC
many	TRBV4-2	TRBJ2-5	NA	CASSQARGQETQYF	TGTGCCAGCAGCCAAGCGAGGGGCCAAGAGACCCAGTACTTC
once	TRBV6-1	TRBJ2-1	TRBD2	CASSVLAGEVDEQFF	TGTGCCAGCAGTGTACTAGCGGGAGAGGTTGATGAGCAGTTCTTC
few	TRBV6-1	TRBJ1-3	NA	CASRKLSGNTIYF	TGTGCCAGCAGGAAGCTCTCTGGAAACACCATATATTTT
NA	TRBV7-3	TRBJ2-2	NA	CASSLSSSGSNTGELFF	TGTGCCAGCAGCTTAAGTTCAAGCGGATCGAACACCGGGGAGCTGTTTTTT
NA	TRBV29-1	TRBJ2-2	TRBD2	CSVSSGIFTGELFF	TGCAGCGTGTCTAGCGGGATTTTCACCGGGGAGCTGTTTTTT
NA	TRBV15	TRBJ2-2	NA	CATSRDPGAGELFF	TGTGCCACCAGCAGAGATCCGGGGGCCGGGGAGCTGTTTTTT
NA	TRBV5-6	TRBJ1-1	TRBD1	CASSLGGTGRTEAFF	TGTGCCAGCAGCTTAGGGGGGACAGGGCGGACTGAAGCTTTCTTT
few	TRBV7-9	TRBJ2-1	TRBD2	CASSPTSGAYNEQFF	TGTGCCAGCAGCCCGACTAGCGGAGCCTACAATGAGCAGTTCTTC
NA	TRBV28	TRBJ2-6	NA	CASSFLDWVSGANVLTF	TGTGCCAGCAGTTTTCTGGATTGGGTCTCTGGGGCCAACGTCCTGACTTTC
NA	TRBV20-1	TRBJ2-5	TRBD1	CSAVSGTDKTQYF	TGCAGTGCTGTTTCCGGGACAGATAAAACCCAGTACTTC
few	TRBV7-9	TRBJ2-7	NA	CASSPDRSYEQYF	TGTGCCAGCAGCCCGGACCGTTCCTACGAGCAGTACTTC
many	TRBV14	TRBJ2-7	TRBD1	CASGQATYEQYF	TGTGCCAGCGGACAGGCAACCTACGAGCAGTACTTC
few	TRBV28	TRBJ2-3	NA	CASSLAPTDTQYF	TGTGCCAGCAGTTTGGCTCCGACAGATACGCAGTATTTT
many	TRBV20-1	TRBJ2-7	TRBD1	CSDSGGNEDEQYF	TGCAGTGATTCAGGGGGTAATGAGGACGAGCAGTACTTC
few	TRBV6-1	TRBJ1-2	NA	CASSVGVFYGYTF	TGTGCCAGCAGTGTTGGGGTGTTCTATGGCTACACCTTC
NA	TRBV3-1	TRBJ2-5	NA	CASSHPGTQYF	TGTGCCAGCAGCCACCCAGGAACCCAGTACTTC
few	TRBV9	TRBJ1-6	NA	CASSRGSGPLHF	TGTGCCAGCAGCCGAGGGTCGGGACCCCTCCACTTT
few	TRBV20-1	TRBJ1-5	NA	CSANGPGGEPQHF	TGCAGTGCAAATGGACCCGGAGGGGAGCCCCAGCATTTT
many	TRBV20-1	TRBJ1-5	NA	CSARKTGGNQPQHF	TGCAGTGCTAGAAAGACGGGCGGCAATCAGCCCCAGCATTTT
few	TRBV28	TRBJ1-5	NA	CASSLGGDSNQPQHF	TGTGCCAGCAGTTTAGGAGGGGATAGCAATCAGCCCCAGCATTTT
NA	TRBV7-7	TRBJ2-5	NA	CASSPFLGMGETQYF	TGTGCCAGCAGCCCATTTCTGGGGATGGGAGAGACCCAGTACTTC
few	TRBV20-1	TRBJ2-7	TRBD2	CSAAGTSGGGSSYEQYF	TGCAGTGCAGCCGGGACTAGCGGGGGGGGGAGCTCCTACGAGCAGTACTTC
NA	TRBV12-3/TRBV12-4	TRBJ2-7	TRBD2	CASNLAGNSYEQYF	TGTGCCAGCAACCTAGCGGGCAACTCCTACGAGCAGTACTTC
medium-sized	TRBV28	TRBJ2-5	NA	CASRPGTQETQYF	TGTGCCAGCAGACCAGGGACACAAGAGACCCAGTACTTC
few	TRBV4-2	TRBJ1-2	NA	CASSQEAPKNYGYTF	TGTGCCAGCAGCCAAGAAGCACCCAAGAACTATGGCTACACCTTC
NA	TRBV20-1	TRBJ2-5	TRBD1	CSAGAYRGRWETQYF	TGCAGTGCGGGCGCTTACAGGGGGCGATGGGAGACCCAGTACTTC
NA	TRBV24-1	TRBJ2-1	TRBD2	CATSDSSGRRVF	TGTGCCACCAGTGATTCTAGCGGGAGGAGGGTCTTC
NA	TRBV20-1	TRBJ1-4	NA	CSARAASFNEKLFF	TGCAGTGCTAGGGCGGCCTCTTTTAATGAAAAACTGTTTTTT
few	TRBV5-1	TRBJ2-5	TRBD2	CASAPAGTTPETQYF	TGCGCCAGCGCCCCAGCCGGGACTACCCCAGAGACCCAGTACTTC
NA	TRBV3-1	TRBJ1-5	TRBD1	CASSASTGALNQPQHF	TGTGCCAGCAGCGCCTCAACAGGGGCCCTAAATCAGCCCCAGCATTTT
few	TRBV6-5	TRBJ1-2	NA	CASSYSQGNYGYTF	TGTGCCAGCAGTTACTCGCAGGGTAACTATGGCTACACCTTC
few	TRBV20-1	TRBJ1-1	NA	CSARDGGTEAFF	TGCAGTGCTAGAGATGGGGGTACTGAAGCTTTCTTT
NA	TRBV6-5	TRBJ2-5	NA	CASSYFPSLGETQYF	TGTGCCAGCAGTTACTTCCCTAGCCTAGGCGAGACCCAGTACTTC
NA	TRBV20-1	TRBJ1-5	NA	CSASVGSNQPQHF	TGCAGTGCTAGTGTCGGTAGCAATCAGCCCCAGCATTTT
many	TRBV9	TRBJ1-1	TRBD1	CASSLLTGEGAEAFF	TGTGCCAGCAGCTTACTAACAGGGGAGGGAGCTGAAGCTTTCTTT
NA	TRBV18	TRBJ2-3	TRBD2	CASSPGTSGSLDTQYF	TGTGCCAGCTCGCCTGGGACTAGCGGGAGCCTAGATACGCAGTATTTT
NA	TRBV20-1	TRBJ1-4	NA	CSARTYAREKLFF	TGCAGTGCTAGAACATACGCTCGTGAAAAACTGTTTTTT
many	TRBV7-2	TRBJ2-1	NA	CASSLTGLYNEQFF	TGTGCCAGCAGCTTAACAGGACTCTACAATGAGCAGTTCTTC
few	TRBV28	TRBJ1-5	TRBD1	CASSRPRDRWSNQPQHF	TGTGCCAGCAGCAGACCCAGGGACAGATGGAGCAATCAGCCCCAGCATTTT
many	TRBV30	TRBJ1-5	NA	CAWNTGNQPQHF	TGTGCCTGGAATACGGGAAATCAGCCCCAGCATTTT